The 18 T cell receptor beta chains reported below all come from one sample, sequenced in a study of blood T cell repertoires in COVID-19. The data were produced by immunoSEQ multiplex PCR, yet TCRdb's version contains in-frame clones alone and is incomplete. The sample yields about 250,000 clones, approximately 80% seen once. The source material was peripheral blood. The receptors here all came from a man older than 75 with acute or convalescent COVID-19.

The V call is TRBV7-6, the J call TRBJ1-5; possibly TRBD1 for D (5 bases). Germline CDR1 and CDR2: SGHVS and FNYEAQ. Trimming removed 5 bases from V and 6 bases from J, with 17 bases in between. The CDR3 is 15 amino acids. The CDR3 coding sequence is TGTGCCAGCAGCCCGGGGGACGGACCGAGTCAGCCCCAGCATTTT. It translates to CASSPGDGPSQPQHF.

This clone was recorded only once. The rearrangement uses TRBV2 and TRBJ1-4, with D perhaps matching TRBD1 (6 bases). Per germline, CDR1 SNHLY and CDR2 FYNNEI. This CDR3 is 15 amino acids long. V was clipped by 6 bases and J by 4 bases, with 15 bases between them. CDR3 in amino acids: CASRRDRMSNEKLFF. The CDR3, as DNA: TGTGCCAGCAGGAGAGACAGGATGAGTAATGAAAAACTGTTTTTT.

J is TRBJ2-3 and V is TRBV6-5, with TRBD2 matching over 10 bases. The CDR3 consists of 16 residues. V shed 2 bases, J shed 6 bases, and the junction held 8 bases outside the gene matches. CDR1 is MNHEY, CDR2 SVGAGI, per germline. The CDR3 sequence: CASSYESGGARDTQYF. CDR3 coding DNA: TGTGCCAGCAGTTACGAAAGCGGGGGGGCCAGGGATACGCAGTATTTT.

J is TRBJ2-1 and V is TRBV28; 13 bases fit TRBD2. Trimming took 4 bases from V and 9 from J; bases not matched to a gene: 9. Germline CDR1 is MDHEN and CDR2 is SYDVKM. The CDR3 totals 16 residues. DNA of the CDR3: TGTGCCAGCAGTTCTTTCCGAGGACTAGCGGGGGTTGAGCAGTTCTTC. Protein product: CASSSFRGLAGVEQFF. Complete variable domain (other parts from reference TRBV28 and TRBJ2-1): DVKVTQSSRYLVKRTGEKVFLECVQDMDHENMFWYRQDPGLGLRLIYFSYDVKMKEKGDIPEGYSVSREKKERFSLILESASTNQTSMYLCASSSFRGLAGVEQFFGPGTRLTVL.

This chain links TRBV5-1 with TRBJ2-7; tentative D call: TRBD2 (5 bases). Germline CDR1 SGHRS, CDR2 YFSETQ. The CDR3 loop spans 13 amino acids. V was trimmed by 0 bases and J by 4 bases, leaving 8 bases between them. The CDR3: CASSLASGYEQYF. CDR3 sequence (DNA): TGCGCCAGCAGCTTGGCCTCGGGGTACGAGCAGTACTTC. Looking up the rest from reference TRBV5-1 and TRBJ2-7 gives the full variable domain: KAGVTQTPRYLIKTRGQQVTLSCSPISGHRSVSWYQQTPGQGLQFLFEYFSETQRNKGNFPGRFSGRQFSNSRSEMNVSTLELGDSALYLCASSLASGYEQYFGPGTRLTVT.

The V gene is TRBV27, the J gene TRBJ2-7; 10 nucleotides match TRBD1. The germline gives CDR1 MNHEY, CDR2 SMNVEV (reference sequence). This CDR3 has 15 residues. Trimming removed 4 bases from V and 3 bases from J; junction bases left unmatched: 6. The CDR3 sequence: CASSWMWDRGYEQYF. CDR3 DNA: TGTGCCAGCAGTTGGATGTGGGACAGGGGCTACGAGCAGTACTTC.

V and J are TRBV4-1 and TRBJ2-2; TRBD1 is a possible D gene (5 bases). From germline, CDR1 is MGHRA and CDR2 YSYEKL. V lost 1 base to trimming and J lost 1 base, with 13 bases between them. The CDR3 has 17 amino acids. The CDR3 nucleotides read TGCGCCAGCAGCCAAGGCGGCAGGGCATTGAACACCGGGGAGCTGTTTTTT. This codes for CASSQGGRALNTGELFF.

CDR3 region: CSASPGGDTQYF. In DNA, the CDR3 is TGCAGTGCTAGTCCGGGGGGGGATACGCAGTATTTT. V is TRBV20-1 and J is TRBJ2-3; TRBD2 matches 8 bases. Germline CDR1 DFQATT, CDR2 SNEGSKA (reference sequence). V lost 3 bases and J lost 6; bases outside the gene matches: 2. This CDR3 has 12 amino acids.

J is TRBJ1-2 and V is TRBV27; D remains ambiguous. Germline lookup yields CDR1 MNHEY and CDR2 SMNVEV (reference sequence). This CDR3 spans 13 amino acids. Trimming pared 6 bases from V and 7 bases from J, leaving 15 bases between. DNA for the CDR3: TGTGCCAGCAGATTCTCCCCTAGGAGTGGCTACACCTTC. This translates into CASRFSPRSGYTF.

The chain couples TRBV28 to TRBJ1-2, with TRBD1 matching over 9 bases. The V gene end was trimmed by 5 bases and the J gene end by 6 bases; junction bases not matched to a gene: 4. Germline V CDR1 and CDR2: MDHEN, SYDVKM. The CDR3 length is 13 residues. CDR3 nucleotide sequence: TGTGCCAGCAGTAGGGACAGGGCGAATGGCTACACCTTC. Amino acid sequence: CASSRDRANGYTF.

In DNA, the CDR3 is TGTGCCAGCGGCAGCGGACAGGGTGACTATGGCTACACCTTC. Residues: CASGSGQGDYGYTF. This sequence joins TRBV6-4 and TRBJ1-2; the match to TRBD1 covers 8 bases. The CDR3 sequence is 14 residues long. Looked up from germline, CDR1 is MRHNA and CDR2 is SNTAGT. Trimming cost V 8 bases and J 3 bases; bases outside gene matches: 8.

The chain carries TRBV3-1 (or the pseudogene TRBV3-2) and TRBJ1-5, with 7 bases lining up with TRBD1. Germline values: CDR1 LGHDT, CDR2 YNNKEL (reference sequence). V was clipped by 0 bases and J by 2 bases; unmatched bases: 4. The CDR3 spans 16 residues. CDR3 in DNA: TGTGCCAGCAGCCAAGATTTTCAGGGGGGCAATCAGCCCCAGCATTTT. Its translation: CASSQDFQGGNQPQHF.

This clone was found a few times. V usage is TRBV2 and J usage is TRBJ1-2; D is perhaps TRBD1 (6 bases). Germline CDR1 SNHLY, CDR2 FYNNEI. The CDR3 loop spans 14 amino acids. The V end was cut by 6 bases, the J end by 3 bases, with 14 bases between. The CDR3 reads CASRYSGADYGYTF. The CDR3 DNA follows: TGTGCCAGCAGGTATTCAGGGGCGGACTATGGCTACACCTTC.

This sequence joins TRBV25-1 and TRBJ1-1; D is unresolved. From germline, CDR1 is MGHDK and CDR2 SYGVNS. Trimming pared 6 bases from V and 0 bases from J, leaving 8 bases between. The CDR3 consists of 13 residues. CDR3 in DNA: TGTGCCAGCAGACAGACGGTGAACACTGAAGCTTTCTTT. It translates to CASRQTVNTEAFF.

CDR3 DNA: TGTGCCAGCAGTTACCTCGGTCAGGGGGCGTGGGAGCAGTACTTC. Residues: CASSYLGQGAWEQYF. The chain is built from TRBV6-6 and TRBJ2-7; TRBD1 matches at 8 bases. Trimming at V came to 2 bases and at J to 7 bases, leaving 10 bases not matched to a gene. Germline CDR1 and CDR2: MNHNY and SVGAGI (reference sequence). The CDR3 sequence is 15 residues long.

The chain uses TRBV5-4 and TRBJ1-5, with D perhaps matching TRBD1 (6 bases). Germline assignment: CDR1 SGHNT and CDR2 YYREEE (reference sequence). The CDR3 has 14 residues. The V end lost 4 bases, the J end lost 0 bases, and 8 bases lay between the germline ends. The CDR3 sequence is CASSVDSSNQPQHF. For the CDR3, the DNA is TGTGCCAGCAGCGTGGACAGTAGCAATCAGCCCCAGCATTTT.

This clone was recorded once. The chain recombines TRBV7-2 with TRBJ2-7, with TRBD1 identical over 7 bases. From germline, CDR1 is SGHTA and CDR2 FQGNSA. The CDR3 runs 16 residues. J lost 3 bases, V lost 3 bases, and 11 bases had no gene match. In nucleotides, the CDR3 is TGTGCCAGCAGCTTGGGGTCCACAGGGGCCATCTACGAGCAGTACTTC. It encodes CASSLGSTGAIYEQYF.

The CDR3 region has the DNA TGTGCCAGCACCAAGGGACTTGCGAGCTCCTACAATGAGCAGTTCTTC. Translating gives CASTKGLASSYNEQFF. The genes are TRBV9 and TRBJ2-1, with D possibly being TRBD2 (6 bases). This CDR3 comprises 16 residues. CDR1 and CDR2 (germline): SGDLS, YYNGEE. V was shortened by 6 bases and J by 0 bases, with 16 bases between the two germline ends.